This TCR beta chain stems from a study of shared clonotypes between healthy human individuals. General observations from the study: An anticipated effect of sequencing depth on clonotype sharing among donors was recognized. In the sorted subsets, rarefaction showed sequencing was incomplete despite large depth. In general, naive subsets displayed greater estimated richness than memory subsets did. Genetic and exposure-history diversity was limited by the few donors.

The CDR3 totals 17 residues. Germline values: CDR1 MNHEY, CDR2 SMNVEV (reference sequence). V lost 6 bases, J lost 2 bases, and 11 bases stayed unmatched. Comment on this clone: Its antigen remains unidentified.

Only in-frame clones appear in the TCRdb table, and some are missing; sequencing was by immunoSEQ multiplex PCR. The sample yields 2 million to 3 million clones, 93% seen once. The rearrangement joins TRBV27 to TRBJ2-3; TRBD1 matches at 10 bases. This TCR was sampled from a man younger than 35 in good health. Some clones in this sample may be carry-over from other donors' samples. Material for sequencing was naive CD4+ T cells from PBMCs. Subset of the sample: CD45RA+ positively selected. CDR3 sequence reads: CASRPGQGKSLTDTQYF. The CDR3 DNA reads TGTGCCAGCAGACCGGGACAGGGGAAATCACTCACAGATACGCAGTATTTT.